The 29 T cell receptor beta chains below all came from one sample that was sequenced in a study of neoadjuvant anti-PD-1 for oral cavity cancer. The repertoire was sequenced with immunoSEQ multiplex PCR; TCRdb's copy has only in-frame clones and lacks some. The sample has tens of thousands of clones, about four fifths seen once. The sequenced sample was PBMCs, obtained before nivolumab (anti-PD-1) treatment. The receptors derive from a person between 40 and 85 years old with oral cavity squamous cell carcinoma.

The chain recombines TRBV4-1 with TRBJ1-2, with 7 bases lining up with TRBD1. This CDR3 comprises 13 residues. Germline CDR1 and CDR2: MGHRA and YSYEKL. V was clipped by 3 bases and J by 8 bases; unmatched bases: 6. CDR3: CASSHRDRGGYTF. Here the CDR3 DNA reads TGCGCCAGCAGCCACCGGGACAGAGGCGGCTACACCTTC.

The chain employs TRBV6-5 and TRBJ1-1, with TRBD1 as a possible D gene (6 bases). Looked up from germline, CDR1 is MNHEY and CDR2 is SVGAGI. The ends were cut back, 5 bases at V and 4 bases at J, with 14 bases in the middle. The CDR3 consists of 14 residues. CDR3 nucleotide sequence: TGTGCCAGCAGTCAGGGGACCGGCCGCACTGAAGCTTTCTTT. This codes for CASSQGTGRTEAFF.

The J gene is TRBJ1-1, the V gene TRBV6-5; 10 nucleotides match TRBD1. Germline CDR1 MNHEY, CDR2 SVGAGI. The V segment lost 2 bases and the J segment 4 bases; nucleotides outside the gene matches: 4. The CDR3 sequence is 15 residues long. The CDR3 DNA follows: TGTGCCAGCAGTTACGGGACAGGGGTACTCACTGAAGCTTTCTTT. Residues: CASSYGTGVLTEAFF.

The chain uses TRBV6-6 and TRBJ2-7, with a weak D call TRBD1 (5 bases). Between the trimmed V and J ends, which lost 2 bases and 1 base, there was a span of 6 bases. The CDR3 runs 13 residues. From germline, CDR1 is MNHNY and CDR2 SVGAGI (reference sequence). Here the CDR3 reads CASSYDRSYEQYF. CDR3 in DNA: TGTGCCAGCAGTTACGACAGATCCTACGAGCAGTACTTC.

A few counts support this clone. The rearrangement joins TRBV19 to TRBJ2-2; D is undetermined. The CDR3 sequence is 13 residues long. In germline, CDR1 is LNHDA, CDR2 SQIVND (reference sequence). V was pared by 8 bases and J by 1 base, with 8 bases between. CDR3 DNA sequence: TGTGCCAGTCGGCCGGTGAACACCGGGGAGCTGTTTTTT. This encodes CASRPVNTGELFF.

Comment on this clone: The DNA is omitted, as the CDR3 cannot be located on it reliably, and the CDR3 follows TCRdb's listing. This sequence joins TRBV12-2 and TRBJ2-3; the table's D call TRBD1 went unverified against the DNA. TRBV12-2 is tagged as a pseudogene. The CDR3 numbers 16 amino acids, ends counted. This CDR3 is CASRWGRGSRTDTQYF.

The J gene is TRBJ1-1, the V gene TRBV6-6; 8 nucleotides align to TRBD1. Germline CDR1 is MNHNY and CDR2 is SVGAGI (reference sequence). The CDR3 covers 13 residues. The junction had 6 bases not matched to a gene; V was cut back by 5 bases and J by 7 bases. The CDR3 sequence is CASSALDRGEAFF. The CDR3 DNA reads TGTGCCAGCAGTGCACTCGACAGGGGTGAAGCTTTCTTT.

The chain is built from TRBV7-6 and TRBJ2-5, with TRBD1 matching over 7 bases. CDR3 length: 14 residues. Germline assignment: CDR1 SGHVS and CDR2 FNYEAQ. The J segment lost 2 bases and the V segment lost 6 bases, leaving 6 bases of the junction unmatched. The CDR3 protein is CASSTRGRQETQYF. CDR3 DNA: TGTGCCAGCAGTACGAGGGGGCGTCAAGAGACCCAGTACTTC.

The V call is TRBV4-2, the J call TRBJ2-3; 10 bases map to TRBD2. Germline V gene lookup returns CDR1 LGHNA and CDR2 YNFKEQ. The CDR3 has 16 amino acids. V lost 1 base, J lost 6 bases, and 7 bases stayed unmatched. CDR3 amino acids: CASSQGSSGGGDTQYF. The CDR3 DNA sequence: TGTGCCAGCAGCCAAGGATCTAGCGGGGGCGGGGATACGCAGTATTTT.

The J gene is TRBJ1-6, the V gene TRBV27; D is unclear. Trimming shortened V by 4 bases and J by 13 bases, and 14 bases separated the two germline ends. The germline CDR1 and CDR2 sequences are MNHEY and SMNVEV (reference sequence). The CDR3 totals 13 residues. The CDR3 DNA is TGTGCCAGCAGTTCCGCGCCTTTATCGCCCCTCCACTTT. Residues: CASSSAPLSPLHF.

The chain joins TRBV6-1 to TRBJ2-1; the D gene could be TRBD1 or TRBD2 (6 bases each). The germline V gene encodes CDR1 MNHNS and CDR2 SASEGT. V dropped 7 bases and J dropped 9 bases, with 19 bases sitting between them. The CDR3 loop spans 14 amino acids. The CDR3 region has the DNA TGTGCCAGCAATCCTACGTCCGGGGGCAGTGAGCAGTTCTTC. Encoded protein: CASNPTSGGSEQFF.

The chain has TRBV19 and TRBJ1-4; TRBD1 aligns across 11 bases. J gave up 8 bases and V 2 bases, and 10 bases lay outside the gene matches. CDR1 and CDR2 from the germline V gene are LNHDA and SQIVND (reference sequence). This CDR3 contains 17 residues. The CDR3 DNA reads TGTGCCAGTAGTATATCTGGACAGGGGGCGAGGCGCGAAAAACTGTTTTTT. Amino acids: CASSISGQGARREKLFF.

The V call is TRBV6-1, the J call TRBJ1-3; D call uncertain. The CDR3 is made up of 13 amino acids. Between the trimmed V and J ends, which lost 2 bases and 7 bases, there was a span of 9 bases. Per the germline V gene, CDR1 is MNHNS and CDR2 is SASEGT. CDR3 bases: TGTGCCAGCAGTGAAAAGGTGCGGAACACCATATATTTT. It translates to CASSEKVRNTIYF.

The genes are TRBV30 and TRBJ2-5; no definite D call. Germline lookup yields CDR1 GTSNPN and CDR2 SVGIG (reference sequence). Between the trimmed V and J ends, which lost 0 bases and 5 bases, there was a span of 4 bases. CDR3 length: 11 amino acids. The CDR3, as DNA: TGTGCCTGGAGTGTACACGAGACCCAGTACTTC. Translating it yields CAWSVHETQYF.

The rearrangement joins TRBV4-1 to TRBJ2-7; the match to TRBD2 covers 9 bases. This CDR3 comprises 15 residues. J lost 4 bases, V lost 7 bases, and 11 bases had no gene match. Germline CDR1 is MGHRA and CDR2 is YSYEKL. Here the CDR3 reads CASKKAGGYQYEQYF. The CDR3 nucleotides read TGCGCCAGCAAGAAAGCGGGGGGCTATCAGTACGAGCAGTACTTC.

The chain recombines TRBV7-9 with TRBJ1-4; 8 bases are a match to TRBD1. With V trimmed by 7 bases and J by 8 bases, 6 bases remained unmatched. This CDR3 contains 13 residues. Germline V lookup: CDR1 SEHNR, CDR2 FQNEAQ (reference sequence). CDR3 in DNA: TGTGCCAGCACAGGACAGGGTCGAGAAAAACTGTTTTTT. Protein: CASTGQGREKLFF.

The chain links TRBV6-1 to TRBJ1-5; possible D gene TRBD1, 5 bases. Trimming removed 6 bases at V and 4 bases at J, with 13 bases between. CDR3 length: 14 amino acids. Germline CDR1 and CDR2: MNHNS and SASEGT. The CDR3 protein is CASSEPWGNQPQHF. CDR3 sequence (DNA): TGTGCCAGCAGCGAACCGTGGGGGAATCAGCCCCAGCATTTT.

V and J are TRBV30 and TRBJ1-1, with a possible D match to TRBD1 (5 bases). The length of the CDR3 is 14 residues. The ends were cut back, 3 bases at V and 10 bases at J, with 21 bases in the middle. The germline V gene has CDR1 GTSNPN and CDR2 SVGIG (reference sequence). The CDR3 sequence: CAWRQAGGGLGAFF. In nucleotides, the CDR3 is TGTGCCTGGAGGCAGGCGGGGGGTGGGTTGGGAGCTTTCTTT.

J is TRBJ1-6 and V is TRBV5-1; D is unresolved. V lost 2 bases and J 0 bases, leaving 9 bases between the germline ends. The CDR3 runs 16 residues. Germline V gene lookup returns CDR1 SGHRS and CDR2 YFSETQ. CDR3: CASSFKVSSYNSPLHF. Written as DNA, the CDR3 is TGCGCCAGCAGCTTTAAAGTAAGCTCCTATAATTCACCCCTCCACTTT.

The chain has TRBV10-3 and TRBJ1-1; the D is unclear. The germline V gene encodes CDR1 ENHRY and CDR2 SYGVKD. The CDR3 length is 11 residues. Trimming left V 10 bases short and J 2 bases short, with 8 bases between. The CDR3 DNA reads as TGTGCCACCCTCCAAAACACTGAAGCTTTCTTT. Encoded protein: CATLQNTEAFF.

The chain uses TRBV6-6 and TRBJ2-4; maybe TRBD2 (6 bases). The CDR3 runs to 16 residues. Germline CDR1 reads MNHNY; CDR2 reads SVGAGI (reference sequence). Trimming cost V 5 bases and J 10 bases, with 24 bases left between them. CDR3 sequence reads: CASSKTSPGHSGIQYF. For the CDR3, the DNA is TGTGCCAGCAGTAAGACTAGTCCGGGGCATTCGGGGATTCAGTACTTC.

This clone has only one observation. The rearrangement links TRBV4-2 to TRBJ2-1; TRBD1 is a possible D gene (6 bases). This CDR3 spans 18 amino acids. With 3 bases removed from V and 7 bases from J, the gap between germline ends came to 25 bases. The germline gives CDR1 LGHNA, CDR2 YNFKEQ. As DNA, the CDR3 is TGTGCCAGCAGCCACCCTCTTGCCCCAGGGGAATGGAGGAATGAGCAGTTCTTC. As protein: CASSHPLAPGEWRNEQFF.

This chain joins TRBV4-2 and TRBJ2-3; D not resolved. Per the germline V gene, CDR1 is LGHNA and CDR2 is YNFKEQ. V shed 10 bases and J shed 0 bases, with 5 bases lying between them. There are 11 residues in the CDR3. The DNA of the CDR3 is TGTGCCACCGGTAGCACAGATACGCAGTATTTT. Translation: CATGSTDTQYF.

This clone has more than one count but fewer than ten. The CDR3 is CASSPSSGAHNEQFF. CDR3 DNA sequence: TGTGCCAGCAGCCCCTCCTCCGGGGCTCACAATGAGCAGTTCTTC. The chain carries TRBV7-3 and TRBJ2-1; tentatively, D is TRBD1 or TRBD2 (5 bases each). In germline, CDR1 is SGHTA, CDR2 FQGTGA. The CDR3 totals 15 residues. V was clipped by 5 bases and J by 5 bases, with 16 bases between them.

The genes are TRBV5-4 and TRBJ2-3; 9 bases line up with TRBD2. Germline CDR1 reads SGHNT; CDR2 reads YYREEE (reference sequence). The CDR3 has 16 amino acids. Germline trimming cut 2 bases from V and 5 bases from J; bases unmatched to any gene: 9. The CDR3 is CASSLGPSGVLDTQYF. In DNA, the CDR3 is TGTGCCAGCAGCTTAGGCCCTAGCGGGGTTCTAGATACGCAGTATTTT.

The chain joins TRBV29-1 to TRBJ2-3; possible D gene TRBD2, 6 bases. Germline assignment: CDR1 SQVTM and CDR2 ANQGSEA. The CDR3 is 12 amino acids. Trimming cost V 3 bases and J 4 bases, with 8 bases left between them. The CDR3: CSVEEGSDTQYF. CDR3 nucleotides: TGCAGCGTTGAGGAGGGATCAGATACGCAGTATTTT.

The CDR3 sequence: CASSPGTSVQETQYF. DNA for the CDR3: TGCGCCAGCAGCCCAGGGACTAGCGTACAAGAGACCCAGTACTTC. The V call is TRBV5-1, the J call TRBJ2-5, with 10 bases lining up with TRBD2. Trimming at V came to 4 bases and at J to 2 bases, leaving 5 bases not matched to a gene. CDR3 length: 15 residues. CDR1 and CDR2 from the germline V gene are SGHRS and YFSETQ.

A single count supports this clone. The chain has TRBV19 and TRBJ1-2; no clear D. The CDR3 extends over 13 amino acids. Germline loops: CDR1 LNHDA, CDR2 SQIVND (reference sequence). V was shortened by 5 bases and J by 4 bases, with 11 bases between the two germline ends. The CDR3 DNA reads as TGTGCCAGTAGTGCTTCGGGGTCCTATGGCTACACCTTC. This translates into CASSASGSYGYTF.

The V gene is TRBV5-1, the J gene TRBJ1-3; D might be TRBD1 (5 bases). Germline assignment: CDR1 SGHRS and CDR2 YFSETQ. The CDR3 spans 14 residues. The germline V and J ends were trimmed by 4 bases and 3 bases, with 11 bases remaining between them. CDR3 bases: TGCGCCAGCAGCAGGGGTTCGGGTGGAAACACCATATATTTT. Translating it yields CASSRGSGGNTIYF.